One sample yielded the 27 T cell receptor beta chains listed below, sequenced in a study of T-cell memory formation after mild COVID-19. TCRdb reanalysed the 5' RACE reads using MiXCR and keeps one entry per CDR3 protein. Of about 290,000 distinct CDR3 sequences listed, around 17% are singletons. The specimen was PBMCs or a T cell subset sorted from them (not recorded which). These receptor sequences come from a man in his late teens or twenties who had mild COVID-19 (a few samples of this study predate the infection). Cell type and time point are not known.

The chain couples TRBV3-1 to TRBJ2-5, with D perhaps matching TRBD1 (6 bases). Germline CDR1 and CDR2: LGHDT and YNNKEL (reference sequence). The CDR3 has 14 residues. V was pared by 4 bases and J by 7 bases, with 16 bases between. This CDR3 reads CASSPGTPEGTQYF. For the CDR3, the DNA is TGTGCCAGCAGCCCCGGGACACCCGAAGGGACCCAGTACTTC.

This clonotype was observed a few times. DNA of the CDR3: TGTGCCAGCAGCGTCGGGTTGGAAAGAAAACTGTTTTTT. Protein sequence: CASSVGLERKLFF. This chain joins TRBV9 and TRBJ1-4; the D is unclear. Trimming shortened V by 2 bases and J by 10 bases, and 12 bases separated the two germline ends. Germline V gene lookup returns CDR1 SGDLS and CDR2 YYNGEE. The CDR3 has 13 residues.

This clonotype was picked up a small number of times. The rearrangement joins TRBV4-1 to TRBJ2-7; weak D call: TRBD2 (5 bases). The CDR3 is made up of 15 amino acids. Looked up from germline, CDR1 is MGHRA and CDR2 is YSYEKL. V lost 0 bases and J 3 bases, leaving 12 bases between the germline ends. CDR3 region: CASSQEIGGDYEQYV. Here the CDR3 DNA reads TGCGCCAGCAGCCAAGAGATTGGAGGAGACTACGAGCAGTACGTC.

This rearrangement joins TRBV29-1 to TRBJ2-7, with unresolved D. Trimming took off 4 bases at V and 9 bases at J, with 13 bases between the two ends. Germline V gene lookup returns CDR1 SQVTM and CDR2 ANQGSEA. This CDR3 comprises 11 residues. CDR3 nucleotides: TGCAGCGTTGCCCAGGATAAGGGGCAGTACTTC. Residues: CSVAQDKGQYF.

V gene TRBV4-1 combines with J gene TRBJ2-1, with 8 bases aligning to TRBD2. The V and J ends lost 1 base and 5 bases, in that order; junction bases with no gene match: 4. The germline CDR1 and CDR2 sequences are MGHRA and YSYEKL. The CDR3 runs 15 residues. The CDR3 here is CASSQAGRAHNEQFF. The CDR3 nucleotides are TGCGCCAGCAGCCAAGCCGGGAGGGCGCACAATGAGCAGTTCTTC.

This clonotype appeared a few times. V is TRBV12-3 or TRBV12-4 and J is TRBJ1-5; no reliable D call. The V end was cut by 6 bases, the J end by 2 bases, with 14 bases between. The CDR3 consists of 15 residues. Written as DNA, the CDR3 is TGTGCCAGCAGCCAGACTACATTCGGCAATCAGCCCCAGCATTTT. This encodes CASSQTTFGNQPQHF.

The chain couples TRBV7-9 to TRBJ1-6; a possible D gene is TRBD1 (5 bases). Germline lookup yields CDR1 SEHNR and CDR2 FQNEAQ (reference sequence). Trimming pared 7 bases from V and 4 bases from J, leaving 11 bases between. The length of the CDR3 is 14 residues. The CDR3 spells CASTLGQYNSPLHF. CDR3 nucleotide sequence: TGTGCCAGCACCCTCGGACAATATAATTCACCCCTCCACTTT.

The chain combines TRBV2 with TRBJ2-3, with D possibly being TRBD2 (6 bases). Germline V gene sequence: CDR1 SNHLY, CDR2 FYNNEI. Trimming left V 5 bases short and J 3 bases short, with 12 bases between. This CDR3 spans 14 amino acids. CDR3 in amino acids: CASSRTTITDTQYF. The CDR3 region has the DNA TGTGCCAGCAGTCGGACTACCATTACAGATACGCAGTATTTT.

This clonotype appeared a few times. The chain combines TRBV6-5 with TRBJ2-2; TRBD2 matches 12 bases. J gave up 7 bases and V 5 bases, and 5 bases lay outside the gene matches. The CDR3 covers 15 residues. The germline CDR1 and CDR2 sequences are MNHEY and SVGAGI. CDR3 sequence: CASSASGGALGELFF. The DNA of the CDR3 is TGTGCCAGCAGTGCTAGCGGGGGGGCCCTCGGGGAGCTGTTTTTT.

The chain joins TRBV6-2 or TRBV6-3 to TRBJ2-5; 7 bases agree with TRBD2. With 1 base clipped from V and 5 bases from J, the junction kept 7 bases outside the gene matches. Germline V lookup: CDR1 MNHEY, CDR2 SVGEGT. The CDR3 is 15 residues long. CDR3 bases: TGTGCCAGCAGTTACTGGGCGGGGGAGCGGGAGACCCAGTACTTC. As protein: CASSYWAGERETQYF.

This clonotype has a handful of counts. The rearrangement links TRBV4-3 to TRBJ2-7; D possibly corresponds to TRBD1 (6 bases). V lost 0 bases and J lost 7, with 13 bases in between. The CDR3 runs to 14 residues. Per germline, CDR1 LGHNA and CDR2 YSLEER. The CDR3 here is CASSQDLGGREQYV. The CDR3 region has the DNA TGCGCCAGCAGCCAAGATCTAGGGGGTCGGGAGCAGTACGTC.

This clonotype was recorded at least ten times. The rearrangement uses TRBV25-1 and TRBJ2-7, with 11 bases lining up with TRBD2. The CDR3 has 13 residues. The V gene end was trimmed by 7 bases and the J gene end by 2 bases; junction bases not matched to a gene: 1. Germline V CDR1 and CDR2: MGHDK, SYGVNS. CDR3 in amino acids: CASTLAGAYEQYF. The CDR3, as DNA: TGTGCCAGCACACTAGCGGGGGCCTACGAGCAGTACTTC.

The genes are TRBV5-1 and TRBJ2-1; the D gene is possibly TRBD1 (6 bases). The CDR3 extends over 15 amino acids. V lost 0 bases to trimming and J lost 7 bases, with 14 bases between them. CDR1 is SGHRS, CDR2 YFSETQ, per germline. The CDR3 coding sequence is TGCGCCAGCAGCTTGGGACAGGCAGCATGGAATGAGCAGTTCTTC. It yields the protein CASSLGQAAWNEQFF.

In this sample, this clonotype turned up many times. This chain joins TRBV4-2 and TRBJ2-6, with TRBD1 identical over 7 bases. Germline V gives CDR1 LGHNA, CDR2 YNFKEQ. The CDR3 is made up of 16 amino acids. The V gene end was trimmed by 3 bases and the J gene end by 0 bases; junction bases not matched to a gene: 2. The CDR3 region has the DNA TGTGCCAGCAGCCAGGGACAGATCTCTGGGGCCAACGTCCTGACTTTC. The encoded protein is CASSQGQISGANVLTF.

This clonotype occurred a few times. The V and J genes are TRBV7-2 and TRBJ1-6, with TRBD1 matching 9 bases. V was clipped by 4 bases and J by 10 bases; unmatched bases: 5. This CDR3 spans 14 amino acids. Germline values: CDR1 SGHTA, CDR2 FQGNSA. The CDR3 DNA follows: TGTGCCAGCAGCTCCCGGACAGGGGACTCACCCCTCCACTTT. Residues: CASSSRTGDSPLHF.

This chain links TRBV5-1 with TRBJ2-1, with 9 bases that match TRBD2. Germline CDR1 reads SGHRS; CDR2 reads YFSETQ. V was pared by 1 base and J by 5 bases, with 4 bases of the junction left unmatched. The CDR3 is made up of 15 amino acids. CDR3 coding DNA: TGCGCCAGCAGCTTGATAGCGGGGGCCCACAATGAGCAGTTCTTC. Translation: CASSLIAGAHNEQFF.

The rearrangement joins TRBV3-1 to TRBJ2-3; D perhaps matches TRBD2 (5 bases). V lost 2 bases to trimming and J lost 0 bases, with 18 bases between them. This CDR3 contains 18 residues. CDR1 is LGHDT and CDR2 is YNNKEL in the germline V gene (reference sequence). CDR3 DNA sequence: TGTGCCAGCAGCCAAAGCCTAGGACGGGGAGCTAGCACAGATACGCAGTATTTT. Its translation is CASSQSLGRGASTDTQYF.

There are a few counts of this clonotype. This chain links TRBV9 with TRBJ2-5, with TRBD1 as a possible D gene (6 bases). Germline CDR1 reads SGDLS; CDR2 reads YYNGEE. This CDR3 comprises 17 residues. Trimming pared 0 bases from V and 2 bases from J, leaving 17 bases between. In DNA, the CDR3 is TGTGCCAGCAGCGTAGGACCCTCGACAGGATTGCAAGAGACCCAGTACTTC. Translated: CASSVGPSTGLQETQYF.

In this sample, this clonotype turned up a few times. The chain recombines TRBV2 with TRBJ1-6, with 8 bases matching TRBD1. Germline V gene lookup returns CDR1 SNHLY and CDR2 FYNNEI. The CDR3 loop spans 15 amino acids. J was trimmed by 13 bases and V by 7 bases; bases with no gene match: 15. CDR3 sequence (DNA): TGTGCCAGCATCTTCGGACAGGGCCCGAACTTTCCCCTCCACTTT. This sequence encodes CASIFGQGPNFPLHF.

This clonotype was observed a handful of times. The V and J genes are TRBV7-4 and TRBJ1-1; 7 nucleotides match TRBD1. This CDR3 comprises 12 residues. Germline CDR1 SGHVT, CDR2 SQSDAQ. The ends lost 5 bases at V and 7 bases at J; junction bases unmatched: 4. The CDR3 bases are TGTGCCAGCAGCCTCCAGGGGGGTGAAGCTTTCTTT. As protein: CASSLQGGEAFF.

This clonotype was recorded a few times. The rearrangement joins TRBV5-1 to TRBJ1-1, with a weak D call TRBD1 (5 bases). The CDR3 spans 14 residues. CDR1 is SGHRS and CDR2 is YFSETQ in the germline V gene. The V gene lost 6 bases and the J gene lost 1 base, with 13 bases spanning the gap. CDR3 loop: CASTERGPNTEAFF. As DNA, the CDR3 is TGCGCCAGCACCGAACGGGGCCCGAACACTGAAGCTTTCTTT.

The V call is TRBV5-6, the J call TRBJ2-5; 11 bases are shared with TRBD1. Trimming at V came to 2 bases and at J to 5 bases, leaving 2 bases not matched to a gene. The CDR3 sequence is 14 residues long. Germline loops: CDR1 SGHDT, CDR2 YYEEEE. CDR3 loop: CASSFRDRGETQYF. CDR3 nucleotide sequence: TGTGCCAGCAGCTTCAGGGACAGGGGGGAGACCCAGTACTTC.

This clonotype was observed a few times. This chain uses TRBV20-1 with TRBJ2-1; TRBD2 agrees at 7 bases. With V trimmed by 1 base and J by 2 bases, 8 bases remained unmatched. The CDR3 extends over 16 amino acids. Germline V gene sequence: CDR1 DFQATT, CDR2 SNEGSKA (reference sequence). The CDR3 nucleotides read TGCAGTGCTAGAGTCGTGACTAGCAGTGCCTACAATGAGCAGTTCTTC. Residues: CSARVVTSSAYNEQFF.

This clonotype was found a few times. In nucleotides, the CDR3 is TGTGCCAGCAGCTGGAGGACTAGCGGGGCTCGGGATGAGCAGTTCTTC. Residues: CASSWRTSGARDEQFF. The gene calls are TRBV11-2 and TRBJ2-1, with 12 bases matching TRBD2. This CDR3 region has 16 residues. J lost 8 bases, V lost 4 bases, and 9 bases had no gene match. From germline, CDR1 is SGHAT and CDR2 FQNNGV.

This rearrangement joins TRBV30 to TRBJ2-7; weak D call: TRBD1 (5 bases). The V end lost 2 bases, the J end lost 4 bases, and 9 bases lay between the germline ends. CDR1 GTSNPN and CDR2 SVGIG come from the germline V gene (reference sequence). This CDR3 contains 12 residues. CDR3 residues: CAWSSGRYEQYF. The CDR3 nucleotides read TGTGCCTGGAGTTCAGGGCGATACGAGCAGTACTTC. Supplemented by reference TRBV30 and TRBJ2-7, the full variable domain reads SQTIHQWPATLVQPVGSPLSLECTVEGTSNPNLYWYRQAAGRGLQLLFYSVGIGQISSEVPQNLSASRPQDRQFILSSKKLLLSDSGFYLCAWSSGRYEQYFGPGTRLTVT.

The V and J genes are TRBV7-2 and TRBJ2-1, with 10 bases aligning to TRBD2. This CDR3 has 15 residues. Germline loops: CDR1 SGHTA, CDR2 FQGNSA. The V and J ends lost 5 bases and 15 bases, in that order; junction bases with no gene match: 16. The CDR3: CASSLTRTTGLALFF. The CDR3 nucleotides read TGTGCCAGCAGCCTCACTAGAACGACGGGACTAGCGCTGTTCTTC.

The genes are TRBV7-3 and TRBJ1-4, with a weak D call TRBD1 (5 bases). This CDR3 has 15 amino acids. CDR1 is SGHTA and CDR2 is FQGTGA in the germline V gene. The V and J ends lost 5 bases and 5 bases respectively, with 15 bases between them. The DNA for the CDR3 is TGTGCCAGCAGCCTTACCGGGGGTGGGAATGAAAAACTGTTTTTT. Amino acid sequence: CASSLTGGGNEKLFF.